The TCR beta chain under discussion was sequenced for a study of blood T cells in healthy people across ages. The CDR3 extends over 16 amino acids. The ends lost 5 bases at V and 0 bases at J; junction bases unmatched: 6. Germline V gene lookup returns CDR1 SGHVS and CDR2 FNYEAQ. Sample-barcoded 5' priming and a J-beta primer mix drove a second PCR of 7 to 11 cycles. TCRdb itself ran the 5' RACE reads through MiXCR, one entry per CDR3 protein. The data hold about 1.6 million distinct CDR3 sequences, with about 35% observed a single time. The sequencing input was blood. The receptor was derived from a woman under 40 in good health. The chain combines TRBV7-6 with TRBJ2-7, with 11 bases fitting TRBD1. The CDR3 sequence is CASSPSGQGASYEQYF. The CDR3 nucleotides read TGTGCCAGCAGCCCCTCCGGACAGGGGGCCTCCTACGAGCAGTACTTC.